This T cell receptor beta chain was observed in a study of blood T cells in healthy people across ages. The study, taken as a whole, reports: PBMCs went unsorted, and a conclusive naive versus antigen-experienced comparison was therefore prevented.

This clonotype was seen more than once but under ten times. The target antigen is unknown. CDR3 length: 16 amino acids. Trimming stripped 0 bases from V and 2 bases from J, with 10 bases between. CDR1 is SEHNR and CDR2 is FQNEAQ in the germline V gene (reference sequence). The second PCR ran roughly 6 to 11 cycles with a sample-barcoded 5' primer and J-beta primers. With 12 random nucleotides, a template-switch adaptor tagged each individual cDNA molecule. A single record per CDR3 protein comes from TCRdb applying MiXCR to the 5' RACE reads. The repertoire includes 650,000 to 1,000,000 distinct CDR3 sequences, roughly 34% of them detected once, and over 10% sits in the top ten.

This chain joins TRBV7-9 and TRBJ1-4, with unresolved D. The sequence was obtained from a man younger than 35 in good health. Source material: blood. CDR3 coding DNA: TGTGCCAGCAGCTTAGCGTTTGGCGGTACTAATGAAAAACTGTTTTTT. Its protein is CASSLAFGGTNEKLFF.